These 17 T cell receptor beta chains were sequenced from one sample in a study of blood T cell repertoires in COVID-19 (dated by TCRdb to 2020 to 2021). The library was made by the immunoSEQ multiplex PCR assay. The source is immuneACCESS, and TCRdb retained only in-frame sequences with V and J called. Part of the clones is not carried over; for the studies checked, unresolved V genes explain less than half of this, and the remainder is unexplained. The sample contains about 90,000 clones, 85% to 95% of them found a single time. The ten largest clones take up approximately 6% of the sample. The sequenced material came from peripheral blood. The receptors stem from a woman aged 55-70 years with active COVID-19.

The chain carries TRBV9 and TRBJ1-6; a weak D match, TRBD1 (5 bases). V was trimmed by 3 bases and J by 8 bases, leaving 12 bases between them. CDR1 is SGDLS and CDR2 is YYNGEE in the germline V gene. This CDR3 comprises 14 residues. The CDR3 loop reads CASSARVSDSPLHF. The DNA of the CDR3 is TGTGCCAGCAGCGCCAGGGTTTCGGATTCACCCCTCCACTTT.

The rearrangement joins TRBV3-1 (or the pseudogene TRBV3-2) to TRBJ1-5; D call uncertain. Between the trimmed V and J ends, which lost 0 bases and 8 bases, there was a span of 11 bases. The CDR3 has 14 amino acids. The germline V gene has CDR1 LGHDT and CDR2 YNNKEL (reference sequence). CDR3 in DNA: TGTGCCAGCAGCCAAGAGGGGAGTTTGGAGCCCCAGCATTTT. It specifies CASSQEGSLEPQHF.

V and J are TRBV19 and TRBJ2-1, with D possibly TRBD2 on 7 matching bases. V lost 8 bases and J 8 bases, leaving 13 bases between the germline ends. The CDR3 length is 12 residues. The germline V gene encodes CDR1 LNHDA and CDR2 SQIVND (reference sequence). CDR3: CASGKGGDEQFF. CDR3 nucleotide sequence: TGTGCCAGTGGCAAAGGGGGGGATGAGCAGTTCTTC.

V usage is TRBV13 and J usage is TRBJ1-4; D is perhaps TRBD1 (5 bases). The CDR3 is 14 residues long. The V end lost 5 bases, the J end lost 6 bases, and 13 bases lay between the germline ends. Germline loops: CDR1 PRHDT, CDR2 FYEKMQ (reference sequence). CDR3 sequence reads: CASSRRQMDEKLFF. In DNA form, the CDR3 reads TGTGCCAGCAGCCGTAGACAGATGGATGAAAAACTGTTTTTT.

In its sample, this clone was seen a few times. This sequence joins TRBV11-2 and TRBJ1-3, with D possibly matching TRBD1 (5 bases). Germline CDR1 reads SGHAT; CDR2 reads FQNNGV. The V gene lost 5 bases and the J gene lost 0 bases, with 11 bases spanning the gap. The CDR3 is 15 residues long. The CDR3 DNA sequence: TGTGCCAGCAGCGCGGGGGGTCGCTCTGGAAACACCATATATTTT. Its protein product is CASSAGGRSGNTIYF. Combining the CDR3 with reference TRBV11-2 and TRBJ1-3 gives the whole variable domain EAGVAQSPRYKIIEKRQSVAFWCNPISGHATLYWYQQILGQGPKLLIQFQNNGVVDDSQLPKDRFSAERLKGVDSTLKIQPAKLEDSAVYLCASSAGGRSGNTIYFGEGSWLTVV.

This chain joins TRBV5-4 and TRBJ1-2, with TRBD1 identical over 7 bases. The germline V gene has CDR1 SGHNT and CDR2 YYREEE (reference sequence). This CDR3 contains 16 residues. V was pared by 0 bases and J by 8 bases, with 13 bases of the junction left unmatched. The CDR3 DNA is TGTGCCAGCAGCTTGGGGCTCTCGGGACAGCAAAAGGGCTACACCTTC. Protein product: CASSLGLSGQQKGYTF.

This chain uses TRBV5-1 with TRBJ2-1, with D perhaps matching TRBD1 (5 bases). The CDR3 has 16 amino acids. V was cut by 0 bases and J by 1 base, with 11 bases left in between. Germline V gene lookup returns CDR1 SGHRS and CDR2 YFSETQ. CDR3 loop: CASSLAQGLSYNEQFF. CDR3 coding DNA: TGCGCCAGCAGCTTGGCCCAGGGTTTGTCCTACAATGAGCAGTTCTTC.

The V call is TRBV5-1, the J call TRBJ1-2; D is undetermined. CDR3 size: 15 residues. Trimming removed 4 bases at V and 2 bases at J, with 15 bases between. In germline, CDR1 is SGHRS, CDR2 YFSETQ. The CDR3 sequence: CASSPDVGGNYGYTF. CDR3 nucleotide sequence: TGCGCCAGCAGCCCGGATGTAGGAGGCAACTATGGCTACACCTTC.

This clone was seen once. This chain connects TRBV7-7 to TRBJ1-4; no definite D call. This CDR3 is 13 amino acids long. Looked up from germline, CDR1 is SSHAT and CDR2 is FNYEAQ (reference sequence). The V end lost 6 bases, the J end lost 7 bases, and 12 bases lay between the germline ends. The DNA for the CDR3 is TGTGCCAGCAGTATAAACCACGGTGAAAAACTGTTTTTT. Translation: CASSINHGEKLFF.

The chain employs TRBV5-1 and TRBJ1-3; D is perhaps TRBD1 (6 bases). The CDR3 runs 16 residues. Germline lookup yields CDR1 SGHRS and CDR2 YFSETQ. V dropped 4 bases and J dropped 0 bases, with 14 bases sitting between them. CDR3 DNA: TGCGCCAGCAGCCCGTCAGGGGTCTACTCTGGAAACACCATATATTTT. Translating gives CASSPSGVYSGNTIYF.

The chain has TRBV7-2 and TRBJ1-3, with 7 bases that match TRBD1. V was pared by 0 bases and J by 4 bases, with 6 bases of the junction left unmatched. The CDR3 covers 16 residues. The germline CDR1 and CDR2 sequences are SGHTA and FQGNSA. CDR3 nucleotide sequence: TGTGCCAGCAGCTTAGCGCAAGGGGGCGAAGGAAACACCATATATTTT. It encodes CASSLAQGGEGNTIYF.

This rearrangement joins TRBV18 to TRBJ2-2; 7 nucleotides agree with TRBD2. Germline CDR1 KGHSH, CDR2 LQKENI. CDR3 size: 13 residues. Trimming removed 5 bases from V and 7 bases from J; junction bases left unmatched: 4. The CDR3 loop is CASSAGAVGELFF. The DNA of the CDR3 is TGTGCCAGCTCAGCGGGAGCTGTCGGGGAGCTGTTTTTT. The full variable domain, its missing parts supplied by reference TRBV18 and TRBJ2-2, is NAGVMQNPRHLVRRRGQEARLRCSPMKGHSHVYWYRQLPEEGLKFMVYLQKENIIDESGMPKERFSAEFPKEGPSILRIQQVVRGDSAAYFCASSAGAVGELFFGEGSRLTVL.

This rearrangement joins TRBV4-1 to TRBJ1-6; 9 positions match TRBD1. Germline trimming cut 5 bases from V and 7 bases from J; bases unmatched to any gene: 9. Germline CDR1 reads MGHRA; CDR2 reads YSYEKL. This CDR3 spans 16 amino acids. CDR3 protein: CASSIDRGFENSPLHF. CDR3 in DNA: TGCGCCAGCAGCATCGACAGGGGGTTCGAAAATTCACCCCTCCACTTT.

J is TRBJ2-7 and V is TRBV5-4; 7 nucleotides line up with TRBD1. The CDR3 contains 14 residues. Germline assignment: CDR1 SGHNT and CDR2 YYREEE (reference sequence). V dropped 4 bases and J dropped 4; count of bases not matched to a gene: 8. The CDR3 is CASSIPGQPYEQYF. CDR3 nucleotide sequence: TGTGCCAGCAGCATCCCGGGACAGCCATACGAGCAGTACTTC. Full variable domain (missing parts from reference TRBV5-4 and TRBJ2-7): ETGVTQSPTHLIKTRGQQVTLRCSSQSGHNTVSWYQQALGQGPQFIFQYYREEENGRGNFPPRFSGLQFPNYSSELNVNALELDDSALYLCASSIPGQPYEQYFGPGTRLTVT.

This chain links TRBV18 with TRBJ2-5; D is undetermined. The ends were cut back, 6 bases at V and 2 bases at J, with 10 bases in the middle. Germline V lookup: CDR1 KGHSH, CDR2 LQKENI. The CDR3 has 13 amino acids. The CDR3 loop is CASSRSVQETQYF. The CDR3 DNA is TGTGCCAGCTCCCGGTCCGTACAAGAGACCCAGTACTTC.

The chain couples TRBV9 to TRBJ1-4; weak D call: TRBD1 (6 bases). This CDR3 spans 17 amino acids. Trimming took off 3 bases at V and 5 bases at J, with 20 bases between the two ends. Germline V CDR1 and CDR2: SGDLS, YYNGEE. CDR3 DNA sequence: TGTGCCAGCAGCGGCCACTTATCGACAGGCCGAAATGAAAAACTGTTTTTT. Its translation is CASSGHLSTGRNEKLFF. The complete variable domain, with remaining parts taken from reference TRBV9 and TRBJ1-4, reads DSGVTQTPKHLITATGQRVTLRCSPRSGDLSVYWYQQSLDQGLQFLIQYYNGEERAKGNILERFSAQQFPDLHSELNLSSLELGDSALYFCASSGHLSTGRNEKLFFGSGTQLSVL.

In its sample, this clone was seen once. The gene calls are TRBV5-1 and TRBJ2-2; 9 bases fit TRBD1. This CDR3 comprises 16 residues. J lost 6 bases, V lost 4 bases, and 10 bases had no gene match. Looked up from germline, CDR1 is SGHRS and CDR2 is YFSETQ. CDR3 amino acids: CASSPTGGGGAGELFF. The DNA of the CDR3 is TGCGCCAGCAGCCCCACAGGGGGCGGAGGGGCCGGGGAGCTGTTTTTT.